This T cell receptor beta chain derives from a study of blood T cell repertoires in COVID-19. Study-level information: PBMCs, B-cell-depleted T cells, or T cells provided the cDNA or gDNA that made up the material.

TCRdb's table, derived via immunoSEQ multiplex PCR, lists solely in-frame clones and lacks some. Of over 200,000 clones listed, 83% are singletons. Per germline, CDR1 ENHRY and CDR2 SYGVKD. Trimming cost V 6 bases and J 8 bases, with 16 bases left between them. The CDR3 loop spans 13 amino acids. The sample taken for sequencing was peripheral blood. The sequence came from a woman aged 25 to 45 with COVID-19, enrolled during active disease. This chain joins TRBV10-3 and TRBJ1-2, with a weak D call TRBD1 (6 bases). CDR3 sequence (DNA): TGTGCCATCAGGAGACAGGTCGGTGAGGGCTACACCTTC. Amino acid sequence: CAIRRQVGEGYTF.